What follows are 21 T cell receptor beta chains derived from one specimen sequenced in a study of T cells after somatic rescue of genetic block. Libraries were prepared by immunoSEQ multiplex PCR; TCRdb keeps only in-frame clonotypes and omits some of them. Here the sample spans about 63,000 clones, around 92% being singletons. Specimen: peripheral blood mononuclear cells (PBMCs). Receptors originate from a man aged 40-49 years.

This chain uses TRBV28 with TRBJ1-5, with 7 bases fitting TRBD1. This CDR3 has 14 amino acids. With V trimmed by 7 bases and J by 7 bases, 10 bases remained unmatched. From germline, CDR1 is MDHEN and CDR2 SYDVKM. In nucleotides, the CDR3 is TGTGCCAGCACCAGGGACAGTCAAGACCAGCCCCAGCATTTT. This gives the protein CASTRDSQDQPQHF.

This clone appeared a single time. The chain combines TRBV18 with TRBJ2-1; TRBD2 might be the D (8 bases). The V and J ends lost 2 bases and 10 bases respectively, with 15 bases between them. This CDR3 region has 14 residues. The V gene's germline CDR1 is KGHSH and CDR2 LQKENI. CDR3 nucleotide sequence: TGTGCCAGCTCACCAGGGACAGCTAGCGGGGAGCAGTTCTTC. This codes for CASSPGTASGEQFF.

The rearrangement links TRBV10-3 to TRBJ2-5; no definite D call. V lost 3 bases, J lost 2 bases, and 7 bases lay in between. Germline lookup yields CDR1 ENHRY and CDR2 SYGVKD. This CDR3 has 13 residues. The CDR3 DNA is TGTGCCATCAGTGACTCGGTACAAGAGACCCAGTACTTC. This encodes CAISDSVQETQYF.

The CDR3 region has the DNA TGTGCCAGCAGTGAATATAGGGGCGTAGGTGGCTACACCTTC. Its translation: CASSEYRGVGGYTF. V and J are TRBV25-1 and TRBJ1-2; D is possibly TRBD1 (5 bases). Deletions cut 0 bases from V and 7 bases from J, with 12 bases between. Germline assignment: CDR1 MGHDK and CDR2 SYGVNS. The CDR3 contains 14 residues.

This rearrangement joins TRBV15 to TRBJ2-5; 10 nucleotides match TRBD2. The V gene end was trimmed by 3 bases and the J gene end by 5 bases; junction bases not matched to a gene: 6. Germline V gives CDR1 LNHNV, CDR2 YYDKDF (reference sequence). The CDR3 length is 15 residues. CDR3 sequence reads: CATSSLMTSGETQYF. Here the CDR3 DNA reads TGTGCCACCAGCAGCCTGATGACTAGCGGGGAGACCCAGTACTTC.

The rearrangement joins TRBV30 to TRBJ1-4; D not resolved. Germline V lookup: CDR1 GTSNPN, CDR2 SVGIG (reference sequence). Trimming cost V 0 bases and J 8 bases, with 16 bases left between them. This CDR3 has 15 amino acids. CDR3 amino acids: CAWSVTRGWVEKLFF. The CDR3 coding sequence is TGTGCCTGGAGTGTAACTCGAGGGTGGGTAGAAAAACTGTTTTTT.

This rearrangement joins TRBV5-1 to TRBJ1-2; D perhaps matches TRBD1 (5 bases). Trimming stripped 2 bases from V and 3 bases from J, with 8 bases between. The CDR3 spans 13 residues. The germline gives CDR1 SGHRS, CDR2 YFSETQ. The CDR3: CASSLGEYYGYTF. The CDR3 bases are TGCGCCAGCAGCTTAGGGGAATACTATGGCTACACCTTC.

The chain is built from TRBV4-1 and TRBJ2-1, with D perhaps given as TRBD1 or TRBD2 (5 bases each). Germline V lookup: CDR1 MGHRA, CDR2 YSYEKL. The CDR3 covers 15 residues. V was clipped by 4 bases and J by 6 bases, with 16 bases between them. CDR3 nucleotide sequence: TGCGCCAGCAGCCCGGGACCTAAAGTGGGCAATGAGCAGTTCTTC. Translated, it gives CASSPGPKVGNEQFF.

This chain joins TRBV4-2 and TRBJ1-4, with D unresolved. V lost 3 bases, J lost 8 bases, and 19 bases lay in between. Germline lookup yields CDR1 LGHNA and CDR2 YNFKEQ. CDR3 length equals 16 residues. The CDR3 sequence is CASSQGSHGRPEKLFF. The CDR3 DNA reads as TGTGCCAGCAGCCAGGGTTCCCACGGTAGGCCCGAAAAACTGTTTTTT.

The V and J genes are TRBV6-5 and TRBJ2-3; D is unresolved. The germline V and J ends were trimmed by 0 bases and 2 bases, with 9 bases remaining between them. Germline V gene lookup returns CDR1 MNHEY and CDR2 SVGAGI. The CDR3 extends over 15 amino acids. CDR3 residues: CASSYSGGPTDTQYF. CDR3 nucleotide sequence: TGTGCCAGCAGTTACTCGGGCGGACCCACAGATACGCAGTATTTT.

The genes are TRBV11-3 and TRBJ2-3, with 7 positions matching TRBD2. The germline gives CDR1 SGHNT, CDR2 YENEEA. The CDR3 sequence is 16 residues long. V shed 6 bases, J shed 5 bases, and the junction held 14 bases outside the gene matches. DNA for the CDR3: TGTGCCAGCAGTGGGACTACTCGGGGCCTTGAAGATACGCAGTATTTT. Protein: CASSGTTRGLEDTQYF.

J is TRBJ2-1 and V is TRBV19, with 10 nucleotides matching TRBD2. The ends lost 5 bases at V and 1 base at J; junction bases unmatched: 5. This CDR3 contains 16 residues. The V gene's germline CDR1 is LNHDA and CDR2 SQIVND (reference sequence). CDR3 coding DNA: TGTGCCAGTAGTTTGTCTAGCGGGGGTTCCTACAATGAGCAGTTCTTC. Residues: CASSLSSGGSYNEQFF.

This clone was recorded only once. The V gene is TRBV11-2, the J gene TRBJ2-7; 7 bases fit TRBD1. The CDR3 sequence is 15 residues long. The V gene end was trimmed by 5 bases and the J gene end by 0 bases; junction bases not matched to a gene: 7. The germline gives CDR1 SGHAT, CDR2 FQNNGV. CDR3 region: CASSDGQVPSYEQYF. The CDR3, as DNA: TGTGCCAGCAGCGACGGACAGGTCCCCTCCTACGAGCAGTACTTC. The full variable domain, completed using reference TRBV11-2 and TRBJ2-7, is EAGVAQSPRYKIIEKRQSVAFWCNPISGHATLYWYQQILGQGPKLLIQFQNNGVVDDSQLPKDRFSAERLKGVDSTLKIQPAKLEDSAVYLCASSDGQVPSYEQYFGPGTRLTVT.

V and J are TRBV18 and TRBJ2-5; D call uncertain. The germline V gene has CDR1 KGHSH and CDR2 LQKENI. The CDR3 covers 12 residues. With 3 bases removed from V and 1 base from J, the gap between germline ends came to 3 bases. CDR3 protein: CASSPAQETQYF. CDR3 DNA sequence: TGTGCCAGCTCACCCGCCCAAGAGACCCAGTACTTC.

V and J are TRBV11-3 and TRBJ2-6; D ambiguous. Trimming pared 4 bases from V and 0 bases from J, leaving 4 bases between. The CDR3 has 14 residues. CDR1 and CDR2 (germline): SGHNT, YENEEA. The CDR3 DNA sequence: TGTGCCAGCAGCTCCTTCTCTGGGGCCAACGTCCTGACTTTC. Encoded protein: CASSSFSGANVLTF.

This chain joins TRBV4-2 and TRBJ2-1; TRBD2 agrees at 8 bases. The CDR3 covers 16 residues. V dropped 4 bases and J dropped 1; count of bases not matched to a gene: 6. CDR1 and CDR2 (germline): LGHNA, YNFKEQ. The CDR3 sequence is CASSPDASGSYNEQFF. Written as DNA, the CDR3 is TGTGCCAGCAGCCCGGACGCTAGCGGGTCCTACAATGAGCAGTTCTTC.

V is TRBV25-1 and J is TRBJ2-2; 8 bases line up with TRBD1. V trimming: 9 bases; J trimming: 0 bases; junction bases outside the gene matches: 12. CDR1 MGHDK and CDR2 SYGVNS come from the germline V gene. This CDR3 is built from 17 residues. CDR3 in amino acids: CARKRGQDDANTGELFF. The CDR3 coding sequence is TGTGCCAGGAAGAGGGGACAGGACGACGCGAACACCGGGGAGCTGTTTTTT.

J is TRBJ1-2 and V is TRBV5-6, with 7 bases fitting TRBD1. Losses at the gene ends were 4 bases for V and 8 bases for J; bases not matched to a gene: 11. Germline CDR1 SGHDT, CDR2 YYEEEE. The CDR3 covers 14 residues. The CDR3 DNA reads as TGTGCCAGCAGCGTGACAGGGACCAGGGTCGGCTACACCTTC. Amino acids: CASSVTGTRVGYTF.

V usage is TRBV11-1 and J usage is TRBJ1-5; maybe TRBD1 (5 bases). The CDR3 totals 15 residues. Per the germline V gene, CDR1 is SGHAT and CDR2 is FQDESV (reference sequence). The CDR3 spells CASRGREDSNQPQHF. CDR3 nucleotides: TGTGCGTCCCGGGGCCGCGAAGATAGCAATCAGCCCCAGCATTTT.

The chain couples TRBV5-6 to TRBJ1-1, with a tentative D call TRBD1 (5 bases). Germline V lookup: CDR1 SGHDT, CDR2 YYEEEE. The CDR3 is 17 amino acids. V lost 1 base and J lost 0, with 16 bases in between. The CDR3 nucleotides are TGTGCCAGCAGCTTGAGCCGGACAAGGAGAATGAACACTGAAGCTTTCTTT. Amino acid sequence: CASSLSRTRRMNTEAFF.

The chain joins TRBV5-6 to TRBJ1-1; possibly TRBD1 for D (6 bases). Looked up from germline, CDR1 is SGHDT and CDR2 is YYEEEE. V shed 4 bases and J shed 4 bases, with 14 bases lying between them. This CDR3 is 14 amino acids long. For the CDR3, the DNA is TGTGCCAGCAGCGGGCGGGGGGCCCCCACTGAAGCTTTCTTT. Residues: CASSGRGAPTEAFF. Complete variable domain (other parts from reference TRBV5-6 and TRBJ1-1): DAGVTQSPTHLIKTRGQQVTLRCSPKSGHDTVSWYQQALGQGPQFIFQYYEEEERQRGNFPDRFSGHQFPNYSSELNVNALLLGDSALYLCASSGRGAPTEAFFGQGTRLTVV.